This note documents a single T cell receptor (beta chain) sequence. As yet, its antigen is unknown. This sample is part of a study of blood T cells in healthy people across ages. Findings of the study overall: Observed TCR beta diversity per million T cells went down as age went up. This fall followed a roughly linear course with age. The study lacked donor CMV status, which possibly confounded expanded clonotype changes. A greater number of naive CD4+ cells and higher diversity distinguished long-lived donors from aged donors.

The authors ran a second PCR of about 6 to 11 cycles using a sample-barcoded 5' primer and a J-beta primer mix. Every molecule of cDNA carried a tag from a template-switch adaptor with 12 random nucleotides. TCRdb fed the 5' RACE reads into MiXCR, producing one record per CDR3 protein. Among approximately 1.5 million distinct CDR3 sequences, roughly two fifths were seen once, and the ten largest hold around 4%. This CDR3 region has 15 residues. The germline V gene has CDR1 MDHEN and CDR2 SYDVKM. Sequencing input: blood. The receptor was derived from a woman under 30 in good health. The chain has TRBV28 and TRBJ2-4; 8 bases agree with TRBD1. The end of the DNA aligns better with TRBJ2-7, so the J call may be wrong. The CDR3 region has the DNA TGTGCCAGCAGTTCGGACAGGGCAGTTGGCTACGAGCAGTACTTC. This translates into CASSSDRAVGYEQYF.